Included here is one T cell receptor (beta chain) sequence, with context. The antigen remains undetermined. Those with hyperthyroidism were 18 to 65 years old, newly diagnosed, and ill for under 2 months. Cells are PBMCs isolated from 10 ml of fresh blood. The TCR beta CDR3 regions underwent amplification using RNA transcripts as the source. Using the HTBI primer set, a first-round RT-PCR was run on the TCR CDR3. TCRdb ran MiXCR on the multiplex PCR reads and lists one entry per CDR3 protein. The sample has about 740,000 distinct CDR3 sequences; 14% are singletons. The CDR3 has 12 residues. Germline V lookup: CDR1 SEHNR, CDR2 FQNEAQ (reference sequence). Trimming took off 3 bases at V and 9 bases at J, with 9 bases between the two ends. The data are from a study of T cells in Graves' hyperthyroidism and ophthalmopathy. Study background: Staff took peripheral blood when the initial diagnosis was made, before any treatment began.

Study-level points and caveats: In the analysis, a 13 V-J model separated ophthalmopathy from stable hyperthyroidism.

The clonotype comes from a woman aged 18 to 35 with Graves' hyperthyroidism. The V gene is TRBV7-9, the J gene TRBJ2-1; no clear D gene. Sequences were obtained from blood. The CDR3 region has the DNA TGTGCCAGCAGCTTTGGGAATACTGAGCAGTTCTTC. Translating gives CASSFGNTEQFF.